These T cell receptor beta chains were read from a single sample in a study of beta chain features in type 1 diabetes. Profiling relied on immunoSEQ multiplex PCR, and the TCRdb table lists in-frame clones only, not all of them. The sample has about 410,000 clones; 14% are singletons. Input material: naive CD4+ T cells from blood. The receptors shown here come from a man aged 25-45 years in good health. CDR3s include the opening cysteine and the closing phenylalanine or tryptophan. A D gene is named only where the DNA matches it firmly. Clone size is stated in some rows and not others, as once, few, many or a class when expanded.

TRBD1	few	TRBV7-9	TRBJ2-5	TGTGCCAGCAGCCCAACCGTAGGGACAGGTGAAGAGACCCAGTACTTC	CASSPTVGTGEETQYF
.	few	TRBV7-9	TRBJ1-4	TGTGCCAGCAGTCCCGTCCGGGACGGGAGGGAAAAACTGTTTTTT	CASSPVRDGREKLFF
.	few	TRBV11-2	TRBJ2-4	TGTGCCAGCAGCCCGTCGGCGGGAAAACTAGCCAAAAACATTCAGTACTTC	CASSPSAGKLAKNIQYF
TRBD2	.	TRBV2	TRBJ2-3	TGTGCCAGCGGTCCTAGCGGAAGCACAGATACGCAGTATTTT	CASGPSGSTDTQYF
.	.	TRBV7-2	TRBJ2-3	TGTGCCAGCTTACCGAGAAAGGGGGGAGATACGCAGTATTTT	CASLPRKGGDTQYF
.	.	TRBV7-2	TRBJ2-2	TGTGCCAGCAGCTTTAACGGGAAAAACACCGGGGAGCTGTTTTTT	CASSFNGKNTGELFF
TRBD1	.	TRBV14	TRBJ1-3	TGTGCCAGCAGCCAGAGGGGGCCTGGAAACACCATATATTTT	CASSQRGPGNTIYF
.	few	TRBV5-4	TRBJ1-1	TGTGCCAGCAGCCCGGGAGTCTACGTGAACACTGAAGCTTTCTTT	CASSPGVYVNTEAFF
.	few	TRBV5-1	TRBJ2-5	TGCGCCAGCAGCTTGGATACGGGTCCCCAAGAGACCCAGTACTTC	CASSLDTGPQETQYF
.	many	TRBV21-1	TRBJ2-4	TGTGCCAGGATCCCGCCCAAGCACATTCAGTACTTC	CARIPPKHIQYF
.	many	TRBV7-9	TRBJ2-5	TGTGCCAGCAGCTTAGCGGAAGAGACCCAGTACTTC	CASSLAEETQYF
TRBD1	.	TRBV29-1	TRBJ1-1	TGCAGCGTTGAGGTGACAGGGGAGGGGACTGAAGCTTTCTTT	CSVEVTGEGTEAFF
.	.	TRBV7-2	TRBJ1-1	TGTGCCAGCAGCGGACCAGCAGGGGATGAAGCTTTCTTT	CASSGPAGDEAFF
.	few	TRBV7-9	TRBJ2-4	TGTGCCAGCAGCTTCAGGGGGGTGAGGTACTTC	CASSFRGVRYF
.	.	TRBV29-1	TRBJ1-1	TGCAGCTCTGGGATCACTGAAGCTTTCTTT	CSSGITEAFF
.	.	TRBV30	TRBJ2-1	TGTGCCTGGAGTAAGGGGCTAGATTCCTACAATGAGCAGTTCTTC	CAWSKGLDSYNEQFF
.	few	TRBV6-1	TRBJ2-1	TGTGCCAGCAGTGTGCTCTCCTACAATGAGCAGTTCTTC	CASSVLSYNEQFF
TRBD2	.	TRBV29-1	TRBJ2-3	TGCAGCGCCAGGGCCGGGGGGGCCCGCACAGATACGCAGTATTTT	CSARAGGARTDTQYF
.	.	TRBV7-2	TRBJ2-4	TGTGCCAGCAGCTTAAGTTCCAAAAACATTCAGTACTTC	CASSLSSKNIQYF
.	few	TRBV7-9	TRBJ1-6	TGTGCCAGCAGCTTAGCGACAGATAATTCACCCCTCCACTTT	CASSLATDNSPLHF
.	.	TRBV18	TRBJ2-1	TGTGCCAGCTCACCCCCTCTATTATCGGGGGAGCAGTTCTTC	CASSPPLLSGEQFF
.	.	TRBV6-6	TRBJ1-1	TGTGCCAGCAGTTACGCATCCGGGAATCGGGCTTTCTTT	CASSYASGNRAFF
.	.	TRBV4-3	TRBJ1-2	TGCGCCAGCAGCCAAGATACGGGGAGACTCTATGGCTACACCTTC	CASSQDTGRLYGYTF
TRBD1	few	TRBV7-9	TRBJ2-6	TGTGCCAGCAGCTTAACTAGGACAGGGAACACTGGGGCCAACGTCCTGACTTTC	CASSLTRTGNTGANVLTF
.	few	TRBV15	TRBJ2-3	TGTGCCACCAGCCTTCGTGTCCACGGGCCCACAGATACGCAGTATTTT	CATSLRVHGPTDTQYF
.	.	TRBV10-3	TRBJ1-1	TGTGCCATCAGCGTAGACAGGACCAACACTGAAGCTTTCTTT	CAISVDRTNTEAFF
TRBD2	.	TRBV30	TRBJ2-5	TGTGCCTGGTCTCGGCTGACTAGCGCGAGCCAAGAGACCCAGTACTTC	CAWSRLTSASQETQYF
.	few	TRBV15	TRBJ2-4	TGTGCCACCAGCAGAGATCTAAGCATTCAGTACTTC	CATSRDLSIQYF
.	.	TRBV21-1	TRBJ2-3	TGTGCCAGCAGCAAAGAAGAGGCGGCCACAGATACGCAGTATTTT	CASSKEEAATDTQYF
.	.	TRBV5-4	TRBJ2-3	TGTGCCAGCAGCCAACTTTTGCAGGATGGGCATAGCACAGATACGCAGTATTTT	CASSQLLQDGHSTDTQYF
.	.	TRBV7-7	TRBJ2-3	TGTGCCAGCAGCTTACAGGACAGTAGCACAGATACGCAGTATTTT	CASSLQDSSTDTQYF